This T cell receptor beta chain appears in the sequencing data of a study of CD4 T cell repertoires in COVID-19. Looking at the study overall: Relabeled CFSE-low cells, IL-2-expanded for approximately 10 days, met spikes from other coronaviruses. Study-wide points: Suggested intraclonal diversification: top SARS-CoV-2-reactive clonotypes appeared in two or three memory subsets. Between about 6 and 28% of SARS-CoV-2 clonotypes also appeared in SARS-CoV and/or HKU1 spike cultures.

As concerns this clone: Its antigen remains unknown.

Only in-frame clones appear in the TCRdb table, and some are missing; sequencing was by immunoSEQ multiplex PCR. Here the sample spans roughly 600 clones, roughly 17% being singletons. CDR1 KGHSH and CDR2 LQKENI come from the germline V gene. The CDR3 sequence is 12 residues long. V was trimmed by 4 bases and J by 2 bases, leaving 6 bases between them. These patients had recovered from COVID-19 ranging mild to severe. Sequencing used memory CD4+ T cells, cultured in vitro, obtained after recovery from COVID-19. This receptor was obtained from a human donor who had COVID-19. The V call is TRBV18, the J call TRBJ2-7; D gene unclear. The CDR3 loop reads CASSLLPYEQYF. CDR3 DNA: TGTGCCAGCTCACTCCTCCCCTACGAGCAGTACTTC. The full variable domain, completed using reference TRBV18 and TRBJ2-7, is NAGVMQNPRHLVRRRGQEARLRCSPMKGHSHVYWYRQLPEEGLKFMVYLQKENIIDESGMPKERFSAEFPKEGPSILRIQQVVRGDSAAYFCASSLLPYEQYFGPGTRLTVT.